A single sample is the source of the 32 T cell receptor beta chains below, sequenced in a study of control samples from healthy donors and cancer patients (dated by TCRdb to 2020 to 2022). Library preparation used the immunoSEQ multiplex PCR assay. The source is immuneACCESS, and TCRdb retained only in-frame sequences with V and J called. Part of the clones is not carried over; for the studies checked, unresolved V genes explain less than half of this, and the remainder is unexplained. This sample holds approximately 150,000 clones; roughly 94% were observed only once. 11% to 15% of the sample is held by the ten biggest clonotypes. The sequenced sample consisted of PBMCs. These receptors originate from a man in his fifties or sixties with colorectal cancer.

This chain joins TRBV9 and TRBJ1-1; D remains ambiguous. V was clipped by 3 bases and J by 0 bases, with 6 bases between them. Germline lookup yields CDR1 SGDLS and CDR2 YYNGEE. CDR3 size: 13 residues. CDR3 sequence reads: CASSDGMNTEAFF. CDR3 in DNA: TGTGCCAGCAGCGACGGGATGAACACTGAAGCTTTCTTT.

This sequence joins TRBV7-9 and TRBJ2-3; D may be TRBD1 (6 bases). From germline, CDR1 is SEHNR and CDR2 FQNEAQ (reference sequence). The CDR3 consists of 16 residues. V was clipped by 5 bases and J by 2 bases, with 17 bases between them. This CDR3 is CASSQGRDTFTDTQYF. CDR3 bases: TGTGCCAGCAGCCAAGGCCGGGACACCTTCACAGATACGCAGTATTTT.

The DNA for the CDR3 is TGTGCCAGCAGTAAACTAGCGGGGGGTGGCACAGATACGCAGTATTTT. This codes for CASSKLAGGGTDTQYF. The chain has TRBV27 and TRBJ2-3; 12 bases match TRBD2. V lost 5 bases and J lost 1; bases outside the gene matches: 4. The germline V gene encodes CDR1 MNHEY and CDR2 SMNVEV (reference sequence). The CDR3 covers 16 residues.

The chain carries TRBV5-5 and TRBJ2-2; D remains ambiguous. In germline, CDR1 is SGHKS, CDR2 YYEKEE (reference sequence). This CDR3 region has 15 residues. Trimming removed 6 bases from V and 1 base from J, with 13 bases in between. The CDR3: CASTPTRQNTGELFF. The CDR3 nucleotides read TGTGCCAGCACCCCGACCCGACAGAACACCGGGGAGCTGTTTTTT.

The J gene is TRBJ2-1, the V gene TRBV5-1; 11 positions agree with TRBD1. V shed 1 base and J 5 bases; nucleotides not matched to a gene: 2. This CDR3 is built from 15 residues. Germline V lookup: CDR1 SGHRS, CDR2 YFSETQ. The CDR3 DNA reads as TGCGCCAGCAGCTTGTCGGGACAGGGGGACAATGAGCAGTTCTTC. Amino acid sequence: CASSLSGQGDNEQFF.

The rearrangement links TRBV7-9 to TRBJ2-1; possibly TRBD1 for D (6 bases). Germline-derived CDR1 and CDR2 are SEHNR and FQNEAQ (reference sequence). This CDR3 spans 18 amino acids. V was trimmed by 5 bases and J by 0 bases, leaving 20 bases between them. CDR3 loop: CASSAPDRTVGSYNEQFF. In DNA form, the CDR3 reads TGTGCCAGCAGCGCTCCGGACAGAACGGTGGGCTCCTACAATGAGCAGTTCTTC.

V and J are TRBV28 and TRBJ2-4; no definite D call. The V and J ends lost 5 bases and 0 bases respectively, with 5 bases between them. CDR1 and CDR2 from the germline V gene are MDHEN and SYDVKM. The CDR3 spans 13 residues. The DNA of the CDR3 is TGTGCCAGCAGTCTTTTAGCCAAAAACATTCAGTACTTC. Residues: CASSLLAKNIQYF.

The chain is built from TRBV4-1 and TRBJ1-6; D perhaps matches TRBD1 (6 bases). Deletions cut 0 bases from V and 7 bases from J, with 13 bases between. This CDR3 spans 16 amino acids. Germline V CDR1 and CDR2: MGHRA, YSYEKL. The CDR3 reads CASSQDQGGKNSPLHF. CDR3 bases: TGCGCCAGCAGCCAAGATCAAGGGGGAAAAAATTCACCCCTCCACTTT.

The CDR3 here is CASSESGGGEQFF. CDR3 DNA sequence: TGCGCCAGCAGTGAGAGCGGGGGGGGTGAGCAGTTCTTC. The chain combines TRBV10-1 with TRBJ2-1; TRBD2 matches 10 bases. The junction had 1 base not matched to a gene; V was cut back by 2 bases and J by 9 bases. Looked up from germline, CDR1 is WNHNN and CDR2 is SYGVQD (reference sequence). CDR3 size: 13 residues.

CDR3 loop: CASSLRDRATEAFF. Here the CDR3 DNA reads TGTGCCAGCAGCCTTCGGGACAGGGCCACTGAAGCTTTCTTT. This chain links TRBV3-1 (or the pseudogene TRBV3-2) with TRBJ1-1, with 9 bases lining up with TRBD1. The CDR3 is made up of 14 amino acids. CDR1 LGHDT and CDR2 YNNKEL come from the germline V gene (reference sequence). Trimming removed 4 bases from V and 4 bases from J; junction bases left unmatched: 4.

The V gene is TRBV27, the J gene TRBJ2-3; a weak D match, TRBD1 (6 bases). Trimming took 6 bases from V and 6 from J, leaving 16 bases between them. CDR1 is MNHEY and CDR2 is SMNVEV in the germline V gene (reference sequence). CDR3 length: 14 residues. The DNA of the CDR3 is TGTGCCAGCAGAAGGGGGTTCGATTACGATACGCAGTATTTT. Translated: CASRRGFDYDTQYF.

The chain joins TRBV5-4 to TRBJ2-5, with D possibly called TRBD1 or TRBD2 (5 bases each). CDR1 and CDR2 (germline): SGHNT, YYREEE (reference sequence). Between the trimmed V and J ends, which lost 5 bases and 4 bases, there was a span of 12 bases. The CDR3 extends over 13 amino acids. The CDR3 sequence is CASRATGPETQYF. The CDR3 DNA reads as TGTGCCAGCAGAGCGACGGGGCCAGAGACCCAGTACTTC.

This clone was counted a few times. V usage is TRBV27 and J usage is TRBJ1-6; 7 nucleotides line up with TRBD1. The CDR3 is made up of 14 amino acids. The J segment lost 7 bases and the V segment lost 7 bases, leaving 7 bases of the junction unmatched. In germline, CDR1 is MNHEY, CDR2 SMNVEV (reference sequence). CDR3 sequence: CASNPTGRNSPLHF. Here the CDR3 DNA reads TGTGCCAGCAACCCGACAGGGAGAAATTCACCCCTCCACTTT.

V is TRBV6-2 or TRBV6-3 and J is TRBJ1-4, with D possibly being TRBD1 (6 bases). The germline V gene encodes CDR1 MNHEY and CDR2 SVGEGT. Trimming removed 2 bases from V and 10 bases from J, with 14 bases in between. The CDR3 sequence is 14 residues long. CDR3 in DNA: TGTGCCAGCAGTTACGACTCCGGGGGCCGAAAACTGTTTTTT. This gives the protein CASSYDSGGRKLFF.

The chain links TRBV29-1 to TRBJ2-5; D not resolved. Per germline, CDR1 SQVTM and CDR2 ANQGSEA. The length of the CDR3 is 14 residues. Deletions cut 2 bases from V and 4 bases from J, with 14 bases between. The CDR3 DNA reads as TGCAGCGTTGAACCCCTCGAGGTAGGAGAGACCCAGTACTTC. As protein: CSVEPLEVGETQYF.

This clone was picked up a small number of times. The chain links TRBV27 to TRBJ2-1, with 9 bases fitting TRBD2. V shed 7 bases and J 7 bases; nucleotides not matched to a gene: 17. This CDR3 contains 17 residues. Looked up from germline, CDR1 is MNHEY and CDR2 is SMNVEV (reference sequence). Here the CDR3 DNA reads TGTGCCAGCACCCCCCTCTTAGCGGGGGAGAGGGTAAATGAGCAGTTCTTC. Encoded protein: CASTPLLAGERVNEQFF.

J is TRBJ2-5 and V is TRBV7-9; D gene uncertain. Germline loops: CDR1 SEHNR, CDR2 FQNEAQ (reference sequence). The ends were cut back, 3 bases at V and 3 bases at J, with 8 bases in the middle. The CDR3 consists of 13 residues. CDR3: CASSFGFKETQYF. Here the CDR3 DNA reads TGTGCCAGCAGCTTTGGATTCAAAGAGACCCAGTACTTC.

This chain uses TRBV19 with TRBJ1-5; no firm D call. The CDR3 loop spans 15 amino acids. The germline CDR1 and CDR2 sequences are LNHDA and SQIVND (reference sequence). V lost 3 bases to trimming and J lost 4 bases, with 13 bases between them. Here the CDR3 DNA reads TGTGCCAGTAGTATCGTGGGCAGTGGGAATCAGCCCCAGCATTTT. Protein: CASSIVGSGNQPQHF.

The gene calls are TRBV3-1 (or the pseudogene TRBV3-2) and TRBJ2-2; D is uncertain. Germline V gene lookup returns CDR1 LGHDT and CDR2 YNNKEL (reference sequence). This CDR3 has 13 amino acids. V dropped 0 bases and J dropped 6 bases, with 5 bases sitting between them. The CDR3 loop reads CASSQEGPGELFF. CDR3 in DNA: TGTGCCAGCAGCCAAGAAGGCCCCGGGGAGCTGTTTTTT.

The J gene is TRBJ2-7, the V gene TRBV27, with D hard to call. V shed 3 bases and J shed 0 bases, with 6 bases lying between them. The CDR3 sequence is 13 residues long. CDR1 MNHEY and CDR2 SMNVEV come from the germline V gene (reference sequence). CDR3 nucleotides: TGTGCCAGCAGTTTTTCCTACTCCTACGAGCAGTACTTC. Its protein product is CASSFSYSYEQYF.

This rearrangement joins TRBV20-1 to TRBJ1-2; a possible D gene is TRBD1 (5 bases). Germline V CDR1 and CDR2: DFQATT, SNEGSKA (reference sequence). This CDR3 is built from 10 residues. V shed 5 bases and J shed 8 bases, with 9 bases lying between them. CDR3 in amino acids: CSASRDGYTF. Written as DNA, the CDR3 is TGCAGTGCTTCCAGGGACGGCTACACCTTC.

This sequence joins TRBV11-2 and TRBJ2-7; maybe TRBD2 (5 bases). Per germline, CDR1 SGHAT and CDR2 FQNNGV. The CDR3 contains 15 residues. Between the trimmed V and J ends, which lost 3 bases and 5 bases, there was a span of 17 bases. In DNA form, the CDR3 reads TGTGCCAGCAGCTTCGAGGGTCGCGGCCTCGACGAGCAGTACTTC. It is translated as CASSFEGRGLDEQYF.

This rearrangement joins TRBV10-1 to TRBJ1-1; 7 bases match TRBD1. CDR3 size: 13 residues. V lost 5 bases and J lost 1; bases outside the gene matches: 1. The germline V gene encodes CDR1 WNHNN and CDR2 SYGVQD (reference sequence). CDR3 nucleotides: TGCGCCAGCAGTAACAGGGGGAACACTGAAGCTTTCTTT. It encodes CASSNRGNTEAFF.

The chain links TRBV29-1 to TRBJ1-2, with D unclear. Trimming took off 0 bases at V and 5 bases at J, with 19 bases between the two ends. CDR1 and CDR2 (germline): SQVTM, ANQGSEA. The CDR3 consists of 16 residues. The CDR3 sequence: CSVEDRVKAIHYGYTF. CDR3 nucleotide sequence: TGCAGCGTTGAAGATCGAGTGAAGGCCATACATTATGGCTACACCTTC.

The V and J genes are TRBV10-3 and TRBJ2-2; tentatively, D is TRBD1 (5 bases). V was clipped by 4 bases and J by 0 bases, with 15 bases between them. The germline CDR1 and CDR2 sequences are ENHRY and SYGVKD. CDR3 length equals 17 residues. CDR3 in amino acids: CAISGAGTTANTGELFF. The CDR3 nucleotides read TGTGCCATCAGTGGCGCTGGCACGACAGCGAACACCGGGGAGCTGTTTTTT.

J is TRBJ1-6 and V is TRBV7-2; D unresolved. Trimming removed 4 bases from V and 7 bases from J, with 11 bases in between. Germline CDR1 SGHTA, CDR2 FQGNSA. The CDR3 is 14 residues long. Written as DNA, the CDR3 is TGTGCCAGCAGCTCCCTTGGCGGGAATTCACCCCTCCACTTT. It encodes CASSSLGGNSPLHF.

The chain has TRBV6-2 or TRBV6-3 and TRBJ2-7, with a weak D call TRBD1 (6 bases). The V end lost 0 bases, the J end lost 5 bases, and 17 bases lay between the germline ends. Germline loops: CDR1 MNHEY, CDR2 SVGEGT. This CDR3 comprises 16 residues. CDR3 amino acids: CASSYSGGRAIHEQYF. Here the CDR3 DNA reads TGTGCCAGCAGTTACTCTGGGGGCAGGGCGATCCACGAGCAGTACTTC.

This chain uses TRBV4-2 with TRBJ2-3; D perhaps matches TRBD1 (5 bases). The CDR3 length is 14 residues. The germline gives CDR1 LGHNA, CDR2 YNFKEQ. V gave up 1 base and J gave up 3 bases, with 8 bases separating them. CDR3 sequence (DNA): TGTGCCAGCAGCCAAGGGGGCCGAACAGATACGCAGTATTTT. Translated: CASSQGGRTDTQYF.

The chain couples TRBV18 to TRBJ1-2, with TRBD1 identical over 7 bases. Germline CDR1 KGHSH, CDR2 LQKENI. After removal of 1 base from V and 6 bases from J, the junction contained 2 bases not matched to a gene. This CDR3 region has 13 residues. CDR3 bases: TGTGCCAGCTCACCACGGGACAGCGATGGCTACACCTTC. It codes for CASSPRDSDGYTF.

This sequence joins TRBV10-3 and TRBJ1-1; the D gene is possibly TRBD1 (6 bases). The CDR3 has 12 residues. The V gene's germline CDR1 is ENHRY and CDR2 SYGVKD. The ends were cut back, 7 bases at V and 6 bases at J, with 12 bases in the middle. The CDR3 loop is CAIKTTGAEAFF. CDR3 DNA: TGTGCCATCAAGACGACAGGAGCTGAAGCTTTCTTT.

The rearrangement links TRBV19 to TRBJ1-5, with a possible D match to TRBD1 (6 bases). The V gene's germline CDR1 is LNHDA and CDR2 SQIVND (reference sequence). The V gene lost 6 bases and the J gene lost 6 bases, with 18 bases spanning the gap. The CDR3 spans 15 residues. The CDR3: CASRSVQGLGQPQHF. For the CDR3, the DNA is TGTGCCAGTAGGAGCGTTCAGGGGTTGGGTCAGCCCCAGCATTTT. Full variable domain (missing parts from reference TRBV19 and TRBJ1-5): DGGITQSPKYLFRKEGQNVTLSCEQNLNHDAMYWYRQDPGQGLRLIYYSQIVNDFQKGDIAEGYSVSREKKESFPLTVTSAQKNPTAFYLCASRSVQGLGQPQHFGDGTRLSIL.

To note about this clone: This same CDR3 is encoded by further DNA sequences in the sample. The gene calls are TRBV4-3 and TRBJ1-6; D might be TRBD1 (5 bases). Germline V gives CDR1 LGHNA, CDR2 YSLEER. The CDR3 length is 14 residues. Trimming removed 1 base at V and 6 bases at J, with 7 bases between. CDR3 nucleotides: TGCGCCAGCAGCCAAGGACAGAGTAATTCACCCCTCCACTTT. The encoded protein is CASSQGQSNSPLHF.